These 22 T cell receptor beta chains came from one sample sequenced in a study of blood T cell repertoires in COVID-19. Data came from immunoSEQ multiplex PCR; TCRdb stores just in-frame clones and leaves some out. The sample gives about 85,000 clones, 91% of which show up once; 2% to 2.5% is in the top ten. The sequenced sample was peripheral blood. These receptors were collected from a human donor with active COVID-19. The donor label of this sample is uncertain.

This chain uses TRBV2 with TRBJ2-2; no firm D call. Germline-derived CDR1 and CDR2 are SNHLY and FYNNEI. Trimming took 2 bases from V and 2 from J, leaving 3 bases between them. This CDR3 spans 13 amino acids. The CDR3 DNA is TGTGCCAGCAGTGAACCAAACACCGGGGAGCTGTTTTTT. This codes for CASSEPNTGELFF. Full variable domain (rest looked up from reference TRBV2 and TRBJ2-2): EPEVTQTPSHQVTQMGQEVILRCVPISNHLYFYWYRQILGQKVEFLVSFYNNEISEKSEIFDDQFSVERPDGSNFTLKIRSTKLEDSAMYFCASSEPNTGELFFGEGSRLTVL.

V usage is TRBV4-2 and J usage is TRBJ1-2; possibly TRBD1 for D (6 bases). This CDR3 is built from 13 residues. CDR1 is LGHNA, CDR2 YNFKEQ, per germline. V was pared by 0 bases and J by 12 bases, with 14 bases between. The DNA for the CDR3 is TGTGCCAGCAGCCAAGAAATCCGGGGGGCGAACACCTTC. Amino acids: CASSQEIRGANTF.

The genes are TRBV7-8 and TRBJ1-5; possibly TRBD1 for D (5 bases). Germline lookup yields CDR1 SGHVS and CDR2 FQNEAQ. The V gene lost 8 bases and the J gene lost 2 bases, with 10 bases spanning the gap. This CDR3 comprises 13 residues. Written as DNA, the CDR3 is TGTGCCAGCTCGGGGGGGGGCAATCAGCCCCAGCATTTT. Translated, it gives CASSGGGNQPQHF.

V usage is TRBV5-1 and J usage is TRBJ2-1; 8 bases map to TRBD2. V lost 4 bases and J lost 7; bases outside the gene matches: 13. The length of the CDR3 is 16 residues. Looked up from germline, CDR1 is SGHRS and CDR2 is YFSETQ. CDR3 sequence (DNA): TGCGCCAGCAGCGCGGTTGGAACGGGGGGGCCTAATGAGCAGTTCTTC. Amino acid sequence: CASSAVGTGGPNEQFF.

The chain couples TRBV9 to TRBJ2-1; unclear D gene. CDR3 length: 16 amino acids. Germline assignment: CDR1 SGDLS and CDR2 YYNGEE. The germline V and J ends were trimmed by 3 bases and 0 bases, with 13 bases remaining between them. The CDR3 region has the DNA TGTGCCAGCAGCGGTTTCCGCGGTGACTCCTACAATGAGCAGTTCTTC. This encodes CASSGFRGDSYNEQFF.

This clone appeared a single time. The chain recombines TRBV5-1 with TRBJ1-2; D might be TRBD1 (6 bases). V lost 3 bases, J lost 10 bases, and 13 bases lay in between. Germline V gene data show CDR1 as SGHRS and CDR2 as YFSETQ. The CDR3 covers 12 residues. As DNA, the CDR3 is TGCGCCAGCAGCTCCAACAGGGTGGTCTACACCTTC. It codes for CASSSNRVVYTF.

This clone showed up just once. The V gene is TRBV6-2 or TRBV6-3, the J gene TRBJ1-6; D unresolved. The V and J ends lost 5 bases and 0 bases respectively, with 5 bases between them. The CDR3 spans 14 residues. Germline CDR1 is MNHEY and CDR2 is SVGEGT. The chain's CDR3 is CASSPDSYNSPLHF. CDR3 DNA sequence: TGTGCCAGCAGTCCAGACTCCTATAATTCACCCCTCCACTTT.

In this sample, this clone turned up once. The rearrangement links TRBV11-2 to TRBJ2-7, with D possibly matching TRBD1 (5 bases). The CDR3 loop spans 16 amino acids. Between the trimmed V and J ends, which lost 5 bases and 6 bases, there was a span of 23 bases. Per the germline V gene, CDR1 is SGHAT and CDR2 is FQNNGV. Here the CDR3 reads CASSPQLTKGFSEQYF. The CDR3 DNA is TGTGCCAGCAGCCCCCAACTTACGAAGGGGTTTTCCGAGCAGTACTTC.

V usage is TRBV6-6 and J usage is TRBJ2-5; weak D call: TRBD2 (5 bases). Germline lookup yields CDR1 MNHNY and CDR2 SVGAGI (reference sequence). The CDR3 has 16 residues. V dropped 1 base and J dropped 3 bases, with 15 bases sitting between them. The CDR3 here is CASSYLGGLTKETQYF. DNA of the CDR3: TGTGCCAGCAGTTACTTAGGAGGCCTCACGAAAGAGACCCAGTACTTC.

The gene calls are TRBV7-9 and TRBJ2-7, with TRBD1 matching 7 bases. Germline CDR1 and CDR2: SEHNR and FQNEAQ (reference sequence). V shed 3 bases, J shed 2 bases, and the junction held 10 bases outside the gene matches. CDR3 size: 16 residues. The CDR3 DNA follows: TGTGCCAGCAGCTTGGGTGTTAGGGACAGAACCTACGAGCAGTACTTC. Protein product: CASSLGVRDRTYEQYF.

The chain employs TRBV3-1 (or the pseudogene TRBV3-2) and TRBJ1-4; D is ambiguous. V gave up 1 base and J gave up 11 bases, with 11 bases separating them. Germline V gene sequence: CDR1 LGHDT, CDR2 YNNKEL (reference sequence). The CDR3 sequence is 13 residues long. The CDR3 loop reads CASSQGPWEKLFF. CDR3 in DNA: TGTGCCAGCAGCCAAGGTCCTTGGGAGAAACTGTTTTTT.

The V call is TRBV7-6, the J call TRBJ2-7; tentatively, D is TRBD2 (6 bases). Deletions cut 1 base from V and 3 bases from J, with 19 bases between. The CDR3 has 17 amino acids. Germline loops: CDR1 SGHVS, CDR2 FNYEAQ. The CDR3: CASSLDGRGTPRYEQYF. The CDR3 DNA is TGTGCCAGCAGCTTAGACGGGAGAGGGACCCCCCGCTACGAGCAGTACTTC.

The gene calls are TRBV6-5 and TRBJ2-1, with TRBD1 matching 9 bases. CDR3 length: 15 residues. CDR1 is MNHEY and CDR2 is SVGAGI in the germline V gene. The junction had 6 bases not matched to a gene; V was cut back by 6 bases and J by 3 bases. CDR3 bases: TGTGCCAGCAGATCCGGGACAGGGAACTACAATGAGCAGTTCTTC. Its protein is CASRSGTGNYNEQFF.

The chain joins TRBV28 to TRBJ1-5; TRBD1 agrees at 9 bases. CDR1 is MDHEN and CDR2 is SYDVKM in the germline V gene. The CDR3 runs to 14 residues. The junction had 12 bases not matched to a gene; V was cut back by 11 bases and J by 7 bases. In nucleotides, the CDR3 is TGTGCCGTTCGACTAGGGACAGGGACCCAGCCCCAGCATTTT. This codes for CAVRLGTGTQPQHF.

This chain uses TRBV18 with TRBJ2-7; no clear D gene. Germline V lookup: CDR1 KGHSH, CDR2 LQKENI. The V end was cut by 6 bases, the J end by 0 bases, with 12 bases between. There are 14 residues in the CDR3. CDR3 in amino acids: CASSNMGSSYEQYF. The CDR3 nucleotides are TGTGCCAGCTCGAACATGGGCAGCTCCTACGAGCAGTACTTC.

The rearrangement links TRBV3-1 (or the pseudogene TRBV3-2) to TRBJ1-5; maybe TRBD1 (5 bases). The CDR3 is 18 amino acids. Germline loops: CDR1 LGHDT, CDR2 YNNKEL (reference sequence). V was cut by 0 bases and J by 1 base, with 16 bases left in between. The CDR3 here is CASSQDQEGKGSNQPQHF. Written as DNA, the CDR3 is TGTGCCAGCAGCCAAGATCAGGAAGGGAAGGGGAGCAATCAGCCCCAGCATTTT.

The genes are TRBV28 and TRBJ1-1, with unresolved D. The CDR3 totals 15 residues. Per germline, CDR1 MDHEN and CDR2 SYDVKM. Trimming removed 6 bases at V and 1 base at J, with 15 bases between. This chain's CDR3 is CASSLLPGTNTEAFF. The CDR3 DNA reads as TGTGCCAGCAGCCTCCTTCCGGGTACGAACACTGAAGCTTTCTTT.

J is TRBJ2-5 and V is TRBV7-3; D is perhaps TRBD2 (6 bases). Germline V gene lookup returns CDR1 SGHTA and CDR2 FQGTGA. V gave up 2 bases and J gave up 4 bases, with 20 bases separating them. This CDR3 contains 17 residues. The CDR3 coding sequence is TGTGCCAGCAGCTTATCGGGGAAGGGCGGGATGCGAGAGACCCAGTACTTC. Protein: CASSLSGKGGMRETQYF.

This chain links TRBV5-4 with TRBJ2-5, with TRBD2 matching over 11 bases. Germline V lookup: CDR1 SGHNT, CDR2 YYREEE (reference sequence). With V trimmed by 4 bases and J by 5 bases, 10 bases remained unmatched. The CDR3 covers 16 residues. The CDR3 loop is CASSGKLAGAAETQYF. The DNA for the CDR3 is TGTGCCAGCAGCGGGAAACTAGCGGGGGCTGCGGAGACCCAGTACTTC.

The CDR3 loop reads CASSLALKTDDRRAPLHF. The CDR3, as DNA: TGTGCCAGCAGCTTAGCCCTTAAAACTGACGACAGGCGGGCACCCCTCCACTTT. The V gene is TRBV13, the J gene TRBJ1-6; the D gene is possibly TRBD1 (6 bases). The germline V gene encodes CDR1 PRHDT and CDR2 FYEKMQ (reference sequence). Trimming shortened V by 1 base and J by 11 bases, and 24 bases separated the two germline ends. This CDR3 is 18 amino acids long.

J is TRBJ2-1 and V is TRBV15; a possible D gene is TRBD2 (7 bases). Germline lookup yields CDR1 LNHNV and CDR2 YYDKDF (reference sequence). This CDR3 comprises 15 residues. V lost 0 bases to trimming and J lost 9 bases, with 15 bases between them. CDR3 amino acids: CATSRDLAGAGEQFF. DNA for the CDR3: TGTGCCACCAGCAGAGATTTGGCGGGGGCGGGTGAGCAGTTCTTC.

The chain carries TRBV7-6 and TRBJ2-5; 12 bases align to TRBD2. This CDR3 region has 16 residues. From germline, CDR1 is SGHVS and CDR2 FNYEAQ. The V gene end was trimmed by 5 bases and the J gene end by 2 bases; junction bases not matched to a gene: 6. This chain's CDR3 is CASSRLAGGWQETQYF. DNA for the CDR3: TGTGCCAGCAGCCGCCTAGCGGGGGGGTGGCAAGAGACCCAGTACTTC.